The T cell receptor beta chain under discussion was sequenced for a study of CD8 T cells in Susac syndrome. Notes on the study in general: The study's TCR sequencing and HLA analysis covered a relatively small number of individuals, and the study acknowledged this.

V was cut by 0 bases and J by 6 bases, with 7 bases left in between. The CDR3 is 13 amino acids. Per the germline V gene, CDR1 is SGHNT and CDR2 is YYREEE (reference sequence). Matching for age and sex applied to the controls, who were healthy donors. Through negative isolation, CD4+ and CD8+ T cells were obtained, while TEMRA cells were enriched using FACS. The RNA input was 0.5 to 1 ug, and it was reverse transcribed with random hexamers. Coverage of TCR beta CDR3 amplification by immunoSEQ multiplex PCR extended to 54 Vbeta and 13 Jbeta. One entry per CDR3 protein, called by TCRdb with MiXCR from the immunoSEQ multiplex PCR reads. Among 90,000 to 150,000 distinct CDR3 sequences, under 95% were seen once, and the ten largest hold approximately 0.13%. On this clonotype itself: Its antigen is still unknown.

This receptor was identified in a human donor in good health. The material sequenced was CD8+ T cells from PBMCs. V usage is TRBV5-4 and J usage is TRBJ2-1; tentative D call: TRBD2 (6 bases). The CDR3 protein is CASSLAGGNEQFF. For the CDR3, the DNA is TGTGCCAGCAGCTTGGCCGGGGGCAATGAGCAGTTCTTC.